This is a list of T cell receptor beta chains from one sample in a study of radiotherapy plus CTLA-4 blockade in lung cancer. Method: immunoSEQ multiplex PCR; TCRdb's copy keeps in-frame clones and lacks some. The data hold around 90,000 clones, with over 80% observed a single time. Sample: peripheral blood, taken from a patient treated with radiotherapy plus ipilimumab. These receptors were obtained from a human donor with non-small cell lung cancer that progressed on radiotherapy plus ipilimumab. The CDR3 runs from the conserved cysteine through the conserved F or W. A D gene is named only where the DNA matches it firmly. Expanded clones get a size class; other rows say once, few or many, or leave the size out.

V gene	D gene	J gene	clone size	CDR3 protein	CDR3 DNA
TRBV27	.	TRBJ2-7	.	CASSSSVGTTVYEQYF	TGTGCCAGCAGTTCTTCCGTCGGGACAACTGTCTACGAGCAGTACTTC
TRBV29-1	TRBD2	TRBJ2-3	.	CSVSKTSTLTDTQYF	TGCAGCGTTTCCAAGACTAGCACCCTCACAGATACGCAGTATTTT
TRBV19	.	TRBJ1-1	.	CASIVGGLGTEAFF	TGTGCCAGTATCGTCGGGGGGCTAGGTACTGAAGCTTTCTTT
TRBV6-4	.	TRBJ1-2	.	CASSDLSEGFYGYTF	TGTGCCAGCAGTGACTTGTCCGAGGGGTTCTATGGCTACACCTTC
TRBV30	.	TRBJ1-3	once	CAWGPWGLTDSSIGNTIYF	TGTGCCTGGGGGCCTTGGGGTCTAACGGACAGTTCTATTGGAAACACCATATATTTT
TRBV28	.	TRBJ2-7	once	CASSSAGGTVWIEQYF	TGTGCCAGCAGTTCAGCGGGCGGGACGGTGTGGATCGAGCAGTACTTC
TRBV5-6	.	TRBJ1-2	.	CASSSQEYGYTF	TGTGCCAGCAGCTCACAGGAATATGGCTACACCTTC
TRBV7-2	.	TRBJ1-3	once	CASSSRRGSGNTIYF	TGTGCCAGCAGCTCCAGAAGGGGGTCGGGAAACACCATATATTTT
TRBV4-2	.	TRBJ1-2	.	CASSQDPQGGYGYTF	TGTGCCAGCAGCCAAGACCCACAGGGCGGCTATGGCTACACCTTC
TRBV10-2	.	TRBJ2-1	.	CASSEPGGSYNEQFF	TGCGCCAGCAGTGAACCCGGGGGCTCCTACAATGAGCAGTTCTTC
TRBV9	.	TRBJ1-3	.	CASSEEAASGNTIYF	TGTGCCAGCAGCGAAGAGGCCGCCTCTGGAAACACCATATATTTT
TRBV18	TRBD1	TRBJ2-5	.	CASSPYSATGVGETQYF	TGTGCCAGCTCACCCTATTCCGCTACAGGGGTTGGAGAGACCCAGTACTTC
TRBV7-8	.	TRBJ2-2	.	CASSLDPGDTGELFF	TGTGCCAGCAGCTTAGACCCAGGAGACACCGGGGAGCTGTTTTTT
TRBV28	.	TRBJ2-3	.	CASSAGTASTDTQYF	TGTGCCAGCAGCGCGGGGACAGCCAGCACAGATACGCAGTATTTT
TRBV6-1	TRBD1	TRBJ2-2	.	CASDPGGQGAWQLFF	TGTGCCAGCGACCCTGGTGGACAGGGGGCCTGGCAGCTGTTTTTT
TRBV5-8	TRBD1	TRBJ1-4	.	CASSLAGTGAEKLFF	TGTGCCAGCAGCTTGGCCGGGACAGGGGCTGAAAAACTGTTTTTT
TRBV18	.	TRBJ1-5	.	CASSPFGSGNQPQHF	TGTGCCAGCTCACCATTTGGGAGCGGCAATCAGCCCCAGCATTTT
TRBV5-1	.	TRBJ2-3	.	CASSLGRTTPADTQYF	TGCGCCAGCAGCTTGGGCAGGACTACCCCGGCGGATACGCAGTATTTT
TRBV5-1	.	TRBJ2-7	.	CASSLASGASVYEQYF	TGCGCCAGCAGCTTGGCATCGGGGGCAAGTGTCTACGAGCAGTACTTC
TRBV5-1	TRBD1	TRBJ1-2	.	CASSLTPPGQGSPYGYTF	TGCGCCAGCAGCTTGACCCCACCGGGACAGGGTTCCCCCTATGGCTACACCTTC
TRBV7-9	TRBD2	TRBJ2-3	once	CASIRAGARGNTQYF	TGTGCCAGCATCAGAGCGGGAGCCCGGGGGAATACGCAGTATTTT
TRBV19	.	TRBJ2-7	.	CASSMGLSEQYF	TGTGCCAGTAGCATGGGACTCAGCGAGCAGTACTTC
TRBV7-2	.	TRBJ2-5	.	CASSLGGGGGSETQYF	TGTGCCAGCAGCTTAGGAGGGGGGGGCGGATCGGAGACCCAGTACTTC
TRBV13	TRBD2	TRBJ2-7	.	CASSLRGTRSSYEQYF	TGTGCCAGCAGCTTAAGGGGGACTAGGAGCTCCTACGAGCAGTACTTC
TRBV18	.	TRBJ2-5	.	CASSSTAGQPIGETQYF	TGTGCCAGCTCATCGACTGCAGGACAGCCGATCGGGGAGACCCAGTACTTC
TRBV19	.	TRBJ2-7	.	CASSPTGSGQYF	TGTGCCAGTAGTCCTACCGGGAGTGGGCAGTACTTC
TRBV2	TRBD1	TRBJ2-7	.	CASSLGQGAQYF	TGTGCCAGCAGTTTGGGACAGGGCGCGCAGTACTTC
TRBV28	TRBD1	TRBJ1-5	once	CASSSGQGASQPQHF	TGTGCCAGCAGTTCCGGACAGGGGGCGAGCCAGCCCCAGCATTTT